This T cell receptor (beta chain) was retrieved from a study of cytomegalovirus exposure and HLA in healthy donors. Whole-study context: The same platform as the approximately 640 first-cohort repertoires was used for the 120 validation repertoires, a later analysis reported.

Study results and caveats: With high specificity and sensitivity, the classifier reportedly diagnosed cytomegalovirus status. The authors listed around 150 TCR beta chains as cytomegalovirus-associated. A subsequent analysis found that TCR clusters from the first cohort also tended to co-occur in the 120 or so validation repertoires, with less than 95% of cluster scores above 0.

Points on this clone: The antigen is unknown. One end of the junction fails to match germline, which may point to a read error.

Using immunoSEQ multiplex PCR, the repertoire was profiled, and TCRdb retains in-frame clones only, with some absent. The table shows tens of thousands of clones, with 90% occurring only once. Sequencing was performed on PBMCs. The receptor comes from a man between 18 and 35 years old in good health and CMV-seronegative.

The CDR3 coding sequence is TGTGCCAGCACCTTGGGCGGGATTTGGGGCAATCAGCCCCAGCATTTT. It specifies CASTLGGIWGNQPQHF. This rearrangement joins TRBV5-6 to TRBJ1-5; D gene unclear. Per germline, CDR1 SGHDT and CDR2 YYEEEE. The CDR3 consists of 16 residues. The complete variable domain, with remaining parts taken from reference TRBV5-6 and TRBJ1-5, reads DAGVTQSPTHLIKTRGQQVTLRCSPKSGHDTVSWYQQALGQGPQFIFQYYEEEERQRGNFPDRFSGHQFPNYSSELNVNALLLGDSALYLCASTLGGIWGNQPQHFGDGTRLSIL.